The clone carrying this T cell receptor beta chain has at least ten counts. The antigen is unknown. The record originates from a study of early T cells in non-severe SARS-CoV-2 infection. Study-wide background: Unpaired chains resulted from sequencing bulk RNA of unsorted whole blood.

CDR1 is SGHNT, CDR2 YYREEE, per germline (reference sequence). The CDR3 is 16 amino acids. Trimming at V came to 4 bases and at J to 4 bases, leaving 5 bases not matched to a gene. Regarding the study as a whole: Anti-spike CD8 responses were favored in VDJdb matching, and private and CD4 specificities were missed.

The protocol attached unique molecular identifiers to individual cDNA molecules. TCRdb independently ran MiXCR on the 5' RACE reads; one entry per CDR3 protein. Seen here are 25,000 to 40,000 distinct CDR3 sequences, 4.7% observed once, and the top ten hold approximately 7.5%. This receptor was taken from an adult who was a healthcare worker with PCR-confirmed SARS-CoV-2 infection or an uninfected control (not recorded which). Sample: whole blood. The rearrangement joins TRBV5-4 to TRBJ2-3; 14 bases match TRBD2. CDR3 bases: TGTGCCAGCAGCCGACTAGCGGGGGGGCCTCCAGATACGCAGTATTTT. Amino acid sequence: CASSRLAGGPPDTQYF.